This T cell receptor beta chain was captured by sequencing in a study of blood T cell repertoires in COVID-19. Study details: Sources were T cells, B-cell-depleted T cells, or PBMCs; the material itself was cDNA or gDNA.

CDR3 length: 18 amino acids. Per the germline V gene, CDR1 is SEHNR and CDR2 is FQNEAQ (reference sequence). Germline trimming cut 4 bases from V and 5 bases from J; bases unmatched to any gene: 19. Here immunoSEQ multiplex PCR was the method, and the copy in TCRdb shows in-frame clones only, minus some. The data show around 70,000 clones, around 90% seen once. The chain uses TRBV7-9 and TRBJ2-7; 8 positions agree with TRBD1. The sample consisted of peripheral blood. The origin of this receptor is a man aged 50-59 years with acute or convalescent COVID-19. CDR3: CASSSNRGSAQGANEQYF. The CDR3 region has the DNA TGTGCCAGCAGCTCAAACAGGGGGTCGGCCCAGGGGGCTAACGAGCAGTACTTC.